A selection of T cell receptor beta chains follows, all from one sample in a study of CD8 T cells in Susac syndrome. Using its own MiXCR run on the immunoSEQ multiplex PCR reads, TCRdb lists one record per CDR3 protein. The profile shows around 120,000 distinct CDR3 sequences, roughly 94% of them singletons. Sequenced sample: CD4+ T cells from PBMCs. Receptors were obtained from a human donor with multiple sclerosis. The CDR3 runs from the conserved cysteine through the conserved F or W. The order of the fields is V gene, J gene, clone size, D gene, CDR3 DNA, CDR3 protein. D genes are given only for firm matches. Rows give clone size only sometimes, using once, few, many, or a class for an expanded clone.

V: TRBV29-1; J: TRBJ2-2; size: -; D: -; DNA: TGCAGCGCTCAGGGGAGAACCGGGGAGCTGTTTTTT; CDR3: CSAQGRTGELFF
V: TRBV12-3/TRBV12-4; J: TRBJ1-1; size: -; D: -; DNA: TGTGCCAGCACCGCGACAGGGAACACTGAAGCTTTCTTT; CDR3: CASTATGNTEAFF
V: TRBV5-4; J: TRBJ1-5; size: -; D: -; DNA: TGTGCCAGCAGCTCGTGGGGGGCAGGTCAGCCCCAGCATTTT; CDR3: CASSSWGAGQPQHF
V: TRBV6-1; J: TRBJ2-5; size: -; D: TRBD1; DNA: TGTGCCAGCAGTGGGGACAGGGAAGAGACCCAGTACTTC; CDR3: CASSGDREETQYF
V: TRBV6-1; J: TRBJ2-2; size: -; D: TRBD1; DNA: TGTGCCAGCGTAGAAACAGGGGGAACCGGGGAGCTGTTTTTT; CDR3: CASVETGGTGELFF
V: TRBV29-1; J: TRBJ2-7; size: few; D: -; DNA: TGCAGCGTTGAATTTGACAGCTACGAGCAGTACTTC; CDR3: CSVEFDSYEQYF
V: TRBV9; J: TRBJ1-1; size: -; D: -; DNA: TGTGCCAGCGGGGGGCCGAACACTGAAGCTTTCTTT; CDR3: CASGGPNTEAFF
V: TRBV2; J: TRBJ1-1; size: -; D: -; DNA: TGTGCCAGCAGTGAAGACGGTGAAGCTTTCTTT; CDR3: CASSEDGEAFF
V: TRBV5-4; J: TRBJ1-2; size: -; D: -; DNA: TGTGCCAGCAGCTTCGCCAACACGGGGGAGACATATGGCTACACCTTC; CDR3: CASSFANTGETYGYTF
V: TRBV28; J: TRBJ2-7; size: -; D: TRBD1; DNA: TGTGCCAGCAGTTCAACAGGGGGAAGCTCCTACGAGCAGTACTTC; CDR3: CASSSTGGSSYEQYF
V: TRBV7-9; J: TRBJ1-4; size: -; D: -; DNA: TGTGCCAGCAGCTTAGACCCGACGCTTTATGAAAAACTGTTTTTT; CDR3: CASSLDPTLYEKLFF
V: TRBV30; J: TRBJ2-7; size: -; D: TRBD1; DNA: TGTGCCTGGACCTCAGGGACAGGGGGCTACGAGCAGTACTTC; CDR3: CAWTSGTGGYEQYF
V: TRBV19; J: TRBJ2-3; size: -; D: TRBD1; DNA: TGTGCCAGTAGCAAAGACAGGGTCAACAGAGCAGATACGCAGTATTTT; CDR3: CASSKDRVNRADTQYF
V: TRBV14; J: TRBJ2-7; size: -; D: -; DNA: TGTGCCAGCAGTCGGTTACGGCCGTCCTACGAGCAGTACTTC; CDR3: CASSRLRPSYEQYF
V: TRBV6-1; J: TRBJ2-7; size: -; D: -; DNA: TGTGCCAGCAGTGAACCCCACGAGCAGTACTTC; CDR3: CASSEPHEQYF
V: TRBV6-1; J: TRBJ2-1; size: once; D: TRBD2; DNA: TGTGCCAGCAGTGAAGGCGGGACTACCTACAATGAGCAGTTCTTC; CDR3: CASSEGGTTYNEQFF
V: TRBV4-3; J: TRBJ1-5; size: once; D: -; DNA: TGCGCCAGCAGCCAAGATGCGGGGGCCCAGCCCCAGCATTTT; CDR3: CASSQDAGAQPQHF
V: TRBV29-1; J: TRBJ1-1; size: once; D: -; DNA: TGCAGCGTTGATAGGGGAGGCTTGGGAACTGAAGCTTTCTTT; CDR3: CSVDRGGLGTEAFF
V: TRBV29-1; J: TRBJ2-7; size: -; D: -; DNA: TGCAGCGTTATCCTACGTCAGGGGACCTACGAGCAGTACTTC; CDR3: CSVILRQGTYEQYF
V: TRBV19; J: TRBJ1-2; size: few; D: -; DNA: TGTGCCAGTAGTATCTCTGCAGGGTCGAACTATGGCTACACCTTC; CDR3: CASSISAGSNYGYTF
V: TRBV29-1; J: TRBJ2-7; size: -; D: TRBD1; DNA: TGCAGCGTGCGGGACAGGGGGTACGAGCAGTACTTC; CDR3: CSVRDRGYEQYF
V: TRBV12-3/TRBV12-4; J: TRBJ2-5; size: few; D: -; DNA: TGTGCCAGCAGTTTGGCAGGGACGGAGACCCAGTACTTC; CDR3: CASSLAGTETQYF
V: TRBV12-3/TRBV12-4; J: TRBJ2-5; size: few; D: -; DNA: TGTGCCAGCAGTTCCCGGGTTGGAGAGACCCAGTACTTC; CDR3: CASSSRVGETQYF
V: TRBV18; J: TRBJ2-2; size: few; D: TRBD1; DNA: TGTGCCAGCTCACGAGGGACAGGGAATTCCGGGGAGCTGTTTTTT; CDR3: CASSRGTGNSGELFF
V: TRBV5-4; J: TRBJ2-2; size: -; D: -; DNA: TGTGCCAGCAGCTTGGGACAGGGAGGCACCGGGGAGCTGTTTTTT; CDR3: CASSLGQGGTGELFF
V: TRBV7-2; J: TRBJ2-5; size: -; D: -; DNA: TGTGCCAGCAGCTTAATGCAGGGTGGTCAAGAGACCCAGTACTTC; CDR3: CASSLMQGGQETQYF
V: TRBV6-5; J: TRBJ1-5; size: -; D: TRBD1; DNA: TGTGCCAGCAGTTACCCGGTCGGAACAGGGGAAGGCAATCAGCCCCAGCATTTT; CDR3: CASSYPVGTGEGNQPQHF
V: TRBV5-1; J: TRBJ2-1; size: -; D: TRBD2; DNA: TGCGCCAGCAGCGAATCTAGCGGCAGCTCCTACAATGAGCAGTTCTTC; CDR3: CASSESSGSSYNEQFF
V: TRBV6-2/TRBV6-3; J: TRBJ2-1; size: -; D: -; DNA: TGTGCCAGCAGGCTACAATCACAGGGCCTCTCCTACAATGAGCAGTTCTTC; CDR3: CASRLQSQGLSYNEQFF
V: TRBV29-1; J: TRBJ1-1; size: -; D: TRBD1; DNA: TGCAGCGTTGTAAGCAGGGGGCGCGCGGAGACTGAAGCTTTCTTT; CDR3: CSVVSRGRAETEAFF
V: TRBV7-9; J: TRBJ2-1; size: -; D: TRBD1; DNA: TGTGCCAGCAGCTCACCCGGGACAGGGGGGGTTGAGCAGTTCTTC; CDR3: CASSSPGTGGVEQFF
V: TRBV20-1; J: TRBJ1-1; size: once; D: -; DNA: TGCAGTGCTAGAGGACCGGGACTCAAGATGGGGATGAACACTGAAGCTTTCTTT; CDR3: CSARGPGLKMGMNTEAFF
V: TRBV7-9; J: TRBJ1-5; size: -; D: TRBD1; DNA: TGTGCCAGCAGCATATGGACAGGGAAGGACCAGCCCCAGCATTTT; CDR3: CASSIWTGKDQPQHF
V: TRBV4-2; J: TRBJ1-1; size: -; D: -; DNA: TGTGCCAGCAGCCAAGGCCAGAGAACTGAAGCTTTCTTT; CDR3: CASSQGQRTEAFF
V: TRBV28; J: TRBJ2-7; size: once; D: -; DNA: TGTGCCAGCGCCGGTCCGGGACGGTCCTACGAGCAGTACTTC; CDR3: CASAGPGRSYEQYF
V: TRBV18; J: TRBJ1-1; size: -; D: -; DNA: TGTGCCAGCTCCTGGGGGGGGGCGCGGACCGGTGAAGCTTTCTTT; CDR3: CASSWGGARTGEAFF
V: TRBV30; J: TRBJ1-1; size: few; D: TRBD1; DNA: TGTGCCTGGAGTGGAGGGGACAGGGTGGACACTGAAGCTTTCTTT; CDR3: CAWSGGDRVDTEAFF
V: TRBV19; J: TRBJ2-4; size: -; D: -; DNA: TGTGCCAGTAGTATGGGGCTAGCCAAAAACATTCAGTACTTC; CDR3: CASSMGLAKNIQYF
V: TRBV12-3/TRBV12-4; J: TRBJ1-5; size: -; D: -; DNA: TGTGCCAGCAGTTTCAAACAGTATCAGCCCCAGCATTTT; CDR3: CASSFKQYQPQHF
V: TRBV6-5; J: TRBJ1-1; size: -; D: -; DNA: TGTGCCAGCAGTTACTCACAGGGATACACTGAAGCTTTCTTT; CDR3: CASSYSQGYTEAFF
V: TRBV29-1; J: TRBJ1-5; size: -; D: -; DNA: TGCAGCGTTGAAGGGGGTAGGGGTCAGCCCCAGCATTTT; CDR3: CSVEGGRGQPQHF
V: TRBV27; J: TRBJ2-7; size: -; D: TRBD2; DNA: TGTGCCACCTCGAAAGCGGGAGGGGGAGAGCAGTACTTC; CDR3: CATSKAGGGEQYF
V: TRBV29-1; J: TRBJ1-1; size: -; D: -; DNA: TGCAGCGTTGAAGCAGGGTTTAGTGACACTGAAGCTTTCTTT; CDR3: CSVEAGFSDTEAFF
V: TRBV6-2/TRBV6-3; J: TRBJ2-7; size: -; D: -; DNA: TGTGCCAGCAGTTACCCCCTGGGTGAGCAGTACTTC; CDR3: CASSYPLGEQYF
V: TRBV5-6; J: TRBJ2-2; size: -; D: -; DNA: TGTGCCAGCAGCTTCCTATCCGCTGGGGCCGGGGAGCTGTTTTTT; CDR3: CASSFLSAGAGELFF
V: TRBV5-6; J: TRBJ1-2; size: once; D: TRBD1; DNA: TGTGCCAGCAGCTGGCAGCAGGGGGCGGCGGGCGGCTACACCTTC; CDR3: CASSWQQGAAGGYTF
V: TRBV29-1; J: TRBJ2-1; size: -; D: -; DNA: TGCAGCGTTGAAGATCATGGAACCTACAATGAGCAGTTCTTC; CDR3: CSVEDHGTYNEQFF
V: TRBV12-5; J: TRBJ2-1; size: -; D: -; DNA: TGTGCTAGTGGTTTGGTGGAGGGGGGGTTCGACAATGAGCAGTTCTTC; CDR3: CASGLVEGGFDNEQFF
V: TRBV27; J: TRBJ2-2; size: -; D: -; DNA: TGTGCCACCAAACGGGGGCCAGGAGCCGGGGAGCTGTTTTTT; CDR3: CATKRGPGAGELFF
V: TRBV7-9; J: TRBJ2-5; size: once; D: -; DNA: TGTGCCAGCAGCTTAGGTATTGGTCCGGAGACCCAGTACTTC; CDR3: CASSLGIGPETQYF
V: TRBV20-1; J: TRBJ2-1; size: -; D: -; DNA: TGCAGTGCCCCCCACAGGGCGCATGAGCAGTTCTTC; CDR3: CSAPHRAHEQFF
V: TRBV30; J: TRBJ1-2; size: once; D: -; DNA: TGTGCCTGGAGTCCTGTCGGACAGCGTACCAACTATGGCTACACCTTC; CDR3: CAWSPVGQRTNYGYTF
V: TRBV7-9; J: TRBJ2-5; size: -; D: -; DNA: TGTGCCAGCGCTGGCGGTGGTGAGACCCAGTACTTC; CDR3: CASAGGGETQYF
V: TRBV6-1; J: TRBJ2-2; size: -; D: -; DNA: TGTGCCAGCAGTGTAGGACGGAGCGGGGAGCTGTTTTTT; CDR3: CASSVGRSGELFF
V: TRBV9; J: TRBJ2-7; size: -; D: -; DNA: TGTGCCAGCAGCGTAGTAGGGGACTCCTACGAGCAGTACTTC; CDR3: CASSVVGDSYEQYF